This is a list of T cell receptor beta chains from one sample in a study of blood T cell repertoires in COVID-19. Clones were read by immunoSEQ multiplex PCR, and TCRdb kept only the in-frame ones, dropping some. The sample consists of approximately 100,000 clones, about four fifths of them appearing once. The sequencing sample was made of peripheral blood. The receptors here all came from a human donor in a cohort sampled during active COVID-19. CDR3s include the opening cysteine and the closing phenylalanine or tryptophan. The D gene is left open where the match is weak. Only part of the rows carry a size: once, few, many, or a class if the clone is expanded.

J	size	V	D	length	DNA	CDR3
TRBJ2-4	.	TRBV4-3	TRBD1	16	TGCGCCAGCAGCCGAGGGACAGCCGAAGCCAAAAACATTCAGTACTTC	CASSRGTAEAKNIQYF
TRBJ2-3	.	TRBV6-5	TRBD2	16	TGTGCCAGCAGTTCTTTTAGCGGGAAGAGCACAGATACGCAGTATTTT	CASSSFSGKSTDTQYF
TRBJ2-7	.	TRBV7-9	TRBD1	14	TGTGCCAGCAGCTTAGGGACAGGGACCTACGAGCAGTACTTC	CASSLGTGTYEQYF
TRBJ1-2	.	TRBV12-1	.	16	TGTGCCAGCAGCTTTGCAGGCGACAGTGCGAACTATGGCTACACCTTC	CASSFAGDSANYGYTF
TRBJ1-2	once	TRBV6-5	.	14	TGTGCCAGCAGTACGGGGGGCCCAACGGGAGGCTACACCTTC	CASSTGGPTGGYTF
TRBJ2-5	.	TRBV5-1	.	15	TGCGCCAGCAGGTCGAGAGCCGTTTCGGGAGAGACCCAGTACTTC	CASRSRAVSGETQYF
TRBJ2-2	once	TRBV4-3	.	14	TGCGCCAGCAGCCAAGATGAACGGAGCGGGGAGCTGTTTTTT	CASSQDERSGELFF
TRBJ1-5	.	TRBV4-3	.	15	TGCGCCAGCAGCCAAGATTTTTCAGTCAATCAGCCCCAGCATTTT	CASSQDFSVNQPQHF
TRBJ2-4	.	TRBV28	.	12	TGTGCCAGCAGTACTCTTCTACCGTTTCAGTACTTC	CASSTLLPFQYF
TRBJ1-3	few	TRBV7-2	.	12	TGTGCCAGCAGTAGCGACTGGGGCACCATATATTTT	CASSSDWGTIYF
TRBJ2-7	few	TRBV6-2/TRBV6-3	TRBD1	15	TGTGCCAGCAGCATCTCCGGGACAGGGGGCAGAGAGCAGTACTTC	CASSISGTGGREQYF
TRBJ2-7	.	TRBV5-4	TRBD2	16	TGTGCCAGCAGCTTGAGGCGGGAGGGCATTGTGGACGAGCAGTACTTC	CASSLRREGIVDEQYF
TRBJ2-1	.	TRBV4-3	.	14	TGCGCCAGCAGCCAAGCCAGGACTTCGAATGAGCAGTTCTTC	CASSQARTSNEQFF
TRBJ1-5	once	TRBV28	.	11	TGTGCCTCCGGGACAAATCAGCCCCAGCATTTT	CASGTNQPQHF
TRBJ1-2	.	TRBV18	.	14	TGTGCCAGCTCACCTTACGGGGAAAACTATGGCTACACCTTC	CASSPYGENYGYTF
TRBJ1-2	.	TRBV5-4	.	12	TGTGCCAGCAGCTTGCCCTCCAGAGGCTACACCTTC	CASSLPSRGYTF
TRBJ1-2	.	TRBV24-1	.	12	TGTGCCACCAGTGATGCGGGGTTTGGCTACACCTTC	CATSDAGFGYTF
TRBJ1-5	.	TRBV27	.	13	TGTGCCAGCAGTCCAAACAGGGTGCAGCCCCAGCATTTT	CASSPNRVQPQHF
TRBJ1-1	.	TRBV7-9	TRBD1	16	TGTGCCAGCAGCTCAAGCCCGGGACAGGGGGAAACTGAAGCTTTCTTT	CASSSSPGQGETEAFF
TRBJ1-3	.	TRBV6-5	TRBD1	15	TGTGCCAGCAGTTCAACAGGGGCGCATGGAAACACCATATATTTT	CASSSTGAHGNTIYF
TRBJ2-7	.	TRBV7-9	TRBD2	17	TGTGCCAGCAGCCCTGCCCACGCGGGGGGCCGGGGTTACGAGCAGTACTTC	CASSPAHAGGRGYEQYF
TRBJ2-7	few	TRBV4-1	TRBD2	17	TGCGCCAGCAGCCAAGACTGGTTTACTAGCGGGAACTACGAGCAGTACTTC	CASSQDWFTSGNYEQYF
TRBJ2-2	.	TRBV7-2	TRBD1	15	TGTGCCAGCAGCAGGACAGGACAGAACACCGGGGAGCTGTTTTTT	CASSRTGQNTGELFF
TRBJ1-1	once	TRBV19	.	14	TGTGCCAGTAGTATTGGTTACAGGAACACTGAAGCTTTCTTT	CASSIGYRNTEAFF
TRBJ1-5	.	TRBV18	TRBD1	16	TGTGCCAGCTCACCTGGGACAGGGAATAGCAATCAGCCCCAGCATTTT	CASSPGTGNSNQPQHF
TRBJ2-7	.	TRBV7-2	.	14	TGTGCCAGCAGCTACGGACATACATCCTACGAGCAGTACTTC	CASSYGHTSYEQYF
TRBJ2-1	.	TRBV5-1	.	14	TGCGCCAGCAGCTTCGAGACAAACAACAATGAGCAGTTCTTC	CASSFETNNNEQFF
TRBJ2-2	.	TRBV27	TRBD1	14	TGTGCCAGCCATGGGACAGTGAACACCGGGGAGCTGTTTTTT	CASHGTVNTGELFF
TRBJ2-7	few	TRBV2	.	13	TGTGCCAGCAGTGCAGGCAACTCCTACGAGCAGTACTTC	CASSAGNSYEQYF
TRBJ1-4	.	TRBV9	TRBD1	15	TGTGCCAGCACTAGTCAGGGGGGCGCTAATGAAAAACTGTTTTTT	CASTSQGGANEKLFF
TRBJ2-7	.	TRBV11-3	.	15	TGTGCCAGCAGTCAAGGGGCTAAAAGGGCCTACGAGCAGTACTTC	CASSQGAKRAYEQYF
TRBJ2-1	.	TRBV6-5	.	13	TGTGCCAGCAGTAGCCATTCCGCTAATGAGCAGTTCTTC	CASSSHSANEQFF
TRBJ1-2	.	TRBV6-2/TRBV6-3	.	16	TGTGCCAGCAGTTACATGATACCGGGACTGACCAATGGCTACACCTTC	CASSYMIPGLTNGYTF
TRBJ2-7	.	TRBV2	.	16	TGTGCCAGCAGGGAAATCACAGGGAAGTACAACTACGAGCAGTACTTC	CASREITGKYNYEQYF
TRBJ1-6	.	TRBV28	TRBD1	18	TGTGCCAGCAGTCCCGTCACCCCCCAGGCACAGGGGGATTCACCCCTCCACTTT	CASSPVTPQAQGDSPLHF
TRBJ2-2	.	TRBV27	TRBD2	16	TGTGCCAGCAGACCCCGTGGAGCGGGAGGGCCCGGGGAGCTGTTTTTT	CASRPRGAGGPGELFF
TRBJ2-7	.	TRBV7-9	.	14	TGTGCCAGCAGCTTAGTGGGAGTAGCCTACGAGCAGTACTTC	CASSLVGVAYEQYF
TRBJ1-2	.	TRBV5-6	.	12	TGTGCCAGCAGCTTGACCAGGGGTGGCTACACCTTC	CASSLTRGGYTF
TRBJ2-3	.	TRBV19	TRBD2	14	TGTGCCAGACATGAGGTAGCGGGGACAGATACGCAGTATTTT	CARHEVAGTDTQYF
TRBJ2-7	.	TRBV19	.	14	TGTGCCAGTAGCCCACAGGGTTTCTCCTACGAGCAGTACTTC	CASSPQGFSYEQYF
TRBJ1-2	.	TRBV28	.	16	TGTGCCAGCAGTCTCCAAAACACGGGACTGATCTATGGCTACACCTTC	CASSLQNTGLIYGYTF
TRBJ2-2	.	TRBV20-1	.	16	TGCAGTGCTAGTCATCATGGAGCGGGGAACACCGGGGAGCTGTTTTTT	CSASHHGAGNTGELFF
TRBJ1-1	.	TRBV6-6	.	13	TGTGCCAGCAGTTACGACAGAGACACTGAAGCTTTCTTT	CASSYDRDTEAFF
TRBJ2-7	.	TRBV4-3	TRBD2	19	TGCGCCAGCAGCCAAGGTACCCATGGACTAGCGGGAGGGTCCTACGAGCAGTACTTC	CASSQGTHGLAGGSYEQYF
TRBJ2-7	.	TRBV5-5	TRBD1	15	TGTGCCAGCAGCTGGAGGGGACAGGGAACCTACGAGCAGTACTTC	CASSWRGQGTYEQYF
TRBJ1-5	.	TRBV6-5	TRBD1	14	TGTGCCAGCAGGTCGCAGGGGGTCAATCAGCCCCAGCATTTT	CASRSQGVNQPQHF
TRBJ1-2	.	TRBV19	.	12	TGTGCCAGTAGTTGGGGCGACTATGGCTACACCTTC	CASSWGDYGYTF
TRBJ2-7	.	TRBV9	TRBD1	14	TGTGCCAGCAGCGACGACAGGGGGCGACGCGAGCAGTACTTC	CASSDDRGRREQYF
TRBJ2-5	.	TRBV7-2	.	15	TGTGCCACTTTTTTGGGGGGGGGCAGCCAAGAGACCCAGTACTTC	CATFLGGGSQETQYF
TRBJ2-3	.	TRBV6-5	TRBD2	15	TGTGCCAGCAGTCCTACGCTCTTAGCGGGAGATACGCAGTATTTT	CASSPTLLAGDTQYF
TRBJ2-7	once	TRBV10-3	.	15	TGTGCCATCAAAAGGGACACCAGAAGTCGTGGCGAGCAGTACTTC	CAIKRDTRSRGEQYF
TRBJ2-5	.	TRBV14	TRBD1	15	TGTGCCAGCAGCCAAACTACAGGGGGCCTAGGGACCCAGTACTTC	CASSQTTGGLGTQYF
TRBJ1-6	.	TRBV30	.	13	TGTGCCTGGTCCGGGACAATCACTTCACCCCTCCACTTT	CAWSGTITSPLHF
TRBJ2-1	.	TRBV4-3	.	18	TGCGCCAGCAGCCAAGGTCAGGAGGGACAGAGCTCCTACAATGAGCAGTTCTTC	CASSQGQEGQSSYNEQFF
TRBJ2-7	.	TRBV27	.	13	TGTGCCAGCAGTGGACTCCTAGCTGCCGAGCAGTACTTC	CASSGLLAAEQYF
TRBJ1-2	.	TRBV9	.	13	TGTGCCAGCAGCGTAGATCAGGGGACTGGCTACACCTTC	CASSVDQGTGYTF
TRBJ1-1	.	TRBV7-2	.	11	TGTGCCAGCACCTATGGCACTGAAGCTTTCTTT	CASTYGTEAFF
TRBJ2-2	.	TRBV3-1/TRBV3-2	TRBD2	16	TGTGCCAGCAGCCTCTCTAGCGGGAGGGCCCCCGGGGAGCTGTTTTTT	CASSLSSGRAPGELFF
TRBJ2-7	few	TRBV6-6	.	14	TGTGCCAGCAGTTACTCCACACGTCGGGACGAGCAGTACTTC	CASSYSTRRDEQYF
TRBJ1-2	.	TRBV19	.	12	TGTGCCAGTATGGAGGGAGGGTCCGGCTACACCTTC	CASMEGGSGYTF